These 8 T cell receptor beta chains originate from one sample sequenced in a study of cytomegalovirus exposure and HLA in healthy donors. The PCR used 60 Vbeta and 13 Jbeta primers. The protocol was immunoSEQ multiplex PCR, while the TCRdb copy is restricted to in-frame clones and leaves out a portion. This sample has more than 85,000 clones, with 10% to 15% found just once. Material: PBMCs. The receptors here all came from a man in his forties in good health and CMV-seropositive.

This chain joins TRBV5-1 and TRBJ1-2, with 8 bases aligning to TRBD1. Germline CDR1 SGHRS, CDR2 YFSETQ. J lost 0 bases, V lost 3 bases, and 4 bases had no gene match. This CDR3 is built from 15 residues. For the CDR3, the DNA is TGCGCCAGCAGCTCCGGACAGGGTTCTAACTATGGCTACACCTTC. Its translation is CASSSGQGSNYGYTF.

Concerning this clone: This sample also contains other DNA sequences that code for the same CDR3. CDR3 region: CASRQGGTNEKLFF. Here the CDR3 DNA reads TGTGCCAGCAGGCAGGGAGGAACTAATGAAAAACTGTTTTTT. The J gene is TRBJ1-4, the V gene TRBV28; maybe TRBD1 (5 bases). V gave up 6 bases and J gave up 1 base, with 9 bases separating them. CDR1 MDHEN and CDR2 SYDVKM come from the germline V gene. This CDR3 is 14 amino acids long. The variable domain in full, completed from reference TRBV28 and TRBJ1-4, reads DVKVTQSSRYLVKRTGEKVFLECVQDMDHENMFWYRQDPGLGLRLIYFSYDVKMKEKGDIPEGYSVSREKKERFSLILESASTNQTSMYLCASRQGGTNEKLFFGSGTQLSVL.

The chain couples TRBV9 to TRBJ2-7; a weak D match, TRBD2 (6 bases). Germline V gene lookup returns CDR1 SGDLS and CDR2 YYNGEE. The CDR3 is 13 amino acids. Trimming shortened V by 4 bases and J by 3 bases, and 11 bases separated the two germline ends. The CDR3 sequence is CASSPSGDYEQYF. The CDR3 region has the DNA TGTGCCAGCAGCCCCTCGGGGGACTACGAGCAGTACTTC.

CDR3 nucleotides: TGCGCCAGCAGCCAAGTCGGGGGAAACACAGATACGCAGTATTTT. It is translated as CASSQVGGNTDTQYF. The chain carries TRBV4-1 and TRBJ2-3; D might be TRBD2 (6 bases). Trimming took off 1 base at V and 2 bases at J, with 10 bases between the two ends. The CDR3 is 15 residues long. Germline CDR1 and CDR2: MGHRA and YSYEKL.

The J gene is TRBJ2-1, the V gene TRBV27, with TRBD2 matching 10 bases. Germline V gene sequence: CDR1 MNHEY, CDR2 SMNVEV (reference sequence). Losses at the gene ends were 5 bases for V and 10 bases for J; bases not matched to a gene: 14. The CDR3 is made up of 16 amino acids. CDR3 sequence: CASSKASSGRAKEQFF. CDR3 coding DNA: TGTGCCAGCAGTAAGGCCTCTAGCGGGAGAGCCAAAGAGCAGTTCTTC.

The V and J genes are TRBV5-4 and TRBJ1-2, with TRBD1 matching 8 bases. Losses at the gene ends were 4 bases for V and 6 bases for J; bases not matched to a gene: 5. Germline lookup yields CDR1 SGHNT and CDR2 YYREEE (reference sequence). The CDR3 is 13 residues long. The DNA for the CDR3 is TGTGCCAGCAGCCTGGACAGGGACCATGGCTACACCTTC. Translated, it gives CASSLDRDHGYTF.

This rearrangement joins TRBV7-9 to TRBJ1-3; D possibly corresponds to TRBD1 (5 bases). The CDR3 loop spans 13 amino acids. Trimming pared 6 bases from V and 7 bases from J, leaving 13 bases between. Per germline, CDR1 SEHNR and CDR2 FQNEAQ (reference sequence). The CDR3 DNA sequence: TGTGCCAGCAGTCCTCTTGGACACAACACCATATATTTT. This translates into CASSPLGHNTIYF.

The chain is built from TRBV14 and TRBJ2-7; possible D gene TRBD2, 6 bases. Trimming stripped 5 bases from V and 4 bases from J, with 18 bases between. The CDR3 is 15 amino acids. In germline, CDR1 is SGHDN, CDR2 FVKESK. CDR3 residues: CASSAWRAEGYEQYF. The CDR3 DNA sequence: TGTGCCAGCAGCGCATGGAGGGCCGAGGGGTACGAGCAGTACTTC.